Following are 30 T cell receptor beta chains from one sample sequenced in a study of shared clonotypes between healthy human individuals. TCRdb's copy holds only in-frame clones and misses some; the assay was immunoSEQ multiplex PCR. The data contain millions of clones, about 92% of them singletons. The source material was naive CD4+ T cells from PBMCs. Indicated subset: CD45RA+ positively selected. Receptor source: a man aged 18 to 29 in good health. Some clones in this sample may be carry-over from other donors' samples.

J is TRBJ2-5 and V is TRBV18; D may correspond to TRBD1 or TRBD2 (5 bases each). V was clipped by 3 bases and J by 4 bases, with 9 bases between them. Germline lookup yields CDR1 KGHSH and CDR2 LQKENI. This CDR3 comprises 13 residues. The DNA for the CDR3 is TGTGCCAGCTCACCCCGGGACGGAGAGACCCAGTACTTC. Translation gives CASSPRDGETQYF.

The V call is TRBV5-1, the J call TRBJ2-2; D call uncertain. Per the germline V gene, CDR1 is SGHRS and CDR2 is YFSETQ. The ends were cut back, 5 bases at V and 5 bases at J, with 13 bases in the middle. CDR3 length equals 14 residues. Here the CDR3 reads CASRAGLATGELFF. The CDR3 coding sequence is TGCGCCAGCAGAGCCGGGTTGGCTACCGGGGAGCTGTTTTTT.

This chain links TRBV6-1 with TRBJ1-1, with D uncertain. The V end lost 3 bases, the J end lost 5 bases, and 10 bases lay between the germline ends. Germline V gives CDR1 MNHNS, CDR2 SASEGT. This CDR3 has 13 residues. The CDR3 sequence: CASSDIRGTEAFF. The CDR3 DNA reads as TGTGCCAGCAGTGACATCCGCGGGACTGAAGCTTTCTTT.

The chain carries TRBV5-1 and TRBJ2-2, with D uncertain. From germline, CDR1 is SGHRS and CDR2 YFSETQ. The CDR3 is 14 residues long. V was cut by 0 bases and J by 4 bases, with 7 bases left in between. Here the CDR3 DNA reads TGCGCCAGCAGCTTGGCTTGGGGCACCGGGGAGCTGTTTTTT. The encoded protein is CASSLAWGTGELFF.

To note about this clone: This CDR3 is also generated by other DNA sequences in the sample. CDR3 sequence: CASRTPMNTEAFF. The CDR3 DNA reads as TGTGCCAGCAGGACACCTATGAACACTGAAGCTTTCTTT. V gene TRBV28 combines with J gene TRBJ1-1; D is ambiguous. The V and J ends lost 6 bases and 0 bases respectively, with 8 bases between them. CDR3 size: 13 residues. Germline CDR1 reads MDHEN; CDR2 reads SYDVKM.

This chain links TRBV6-6 with TRBJ2-3; D is uncertain. The V and J ends lost 8 bases and 0 bases respectively, with 9 bases between them. Germline lookup yields CDR1 MNHNY and CDR2 SVGAGI (reference sequence). There are 13 residues in the CDR3. The chain's CDR3 is CASADGSTDTQYF. As DNA, the CDR3 is TGTGCCAGCGCTGACGGGAGCACAGATACGCAGTATTTT.

This chain uses TRBV29-1 with TRBJ2-1; maybe TRBD2 (5 bases). This CDR3 comprises 13 residues. Per the germline V gene, CDR1 is SQVTM and CDR2 is ANQGSEA. The V end was cut by 0 bases, the J end by 6 bases, with 9 bases between. CDR3 sequence: CSVEERVRNEQFF. The CDR3 DNA reads as TGCAGCGTTGAAGAGAGGGTTCGCAATGAGCAGTTCTTC.

This clone was found a few times. The CDR3 reads CASSLLGASNQPQHF. The CDR3, as DNA: TGCGCCAGCAGCTTGTTGGGGGCGAGCAATCAGCCCCAGCATTTT. The chain is built from TRBV5-1 and TRBJ1-5; TRBD1 is a possible D gene (6 bases). Germline V lookup: CDR1 SGHRS, CDR2 YFSETQ. The CDR3 totals 15 residues. Trimming took off 1 base at V and 1 base at J, with 9 bases between the two ends.

Here the CDR3 reads CASSSTGGRNEQFF. The CDR3 DNA is TGTGCCAGCAGCTCTACAGGGGGACGGAATGAGCAGTTCTTC. The chain carries TRBV5-6 and TRBJ2-1; 8 bases match TRBD1. This CDR3 is 14 amino acids long. J was trimmed by 7 bases and V by 3 bases; bases with no gene match: 6. Per germline, CDR1 SGHDT and CDR2 YYEEEE.

DNA for the CDR3: TGTGCCAGCAAGACGGACAGGGTAAAAGAGACCCAGTACTTC. This gives the protein CASKTDRVKETQYF. This chain uses TRBV6-1 with TRBJ2-5, with 8 bases aligning to TRBD1. Germline CDR1 MNHNS, CDR2 SASEGT. Trimming at V came to 7 bases and at J to 3 bases, leaving 7 bases not matched to a gene. The CDR3 covers 14 residues.

The chain recombines TRBV7-2 with TRBJ2-5, with TRBD2 identical over 11 bases. CDR3 length: 19 residues. The V gene's germline CDR1 is SGHTA and CDR2 FQGNSA. J lost 4 bases, V lost 3 bases, and 16 bases had no gene match. CDR3 bases: TGTGCCAGCAGCTTCCAAAGTTTTAGTTTAGCGGGAGGGCTAGAGACCCAGTACTTC. This translates into CASSFQSFSLAGGLETQYF.

V gene TRBV27 combines with J gene TRBJ2-7, with TRBD1 matching 7 bases. The CDR3 has 15 amino acids. V trimming: 5 bases; J trimming: 2 bases; junction bases outside the gene matches: 9. The germline V gene has CDR1 MNHEY and CDR2 SMNVEV (reference sequence). CDR3 coding DNA: TGTGCCAGCAGTCGACAGGGAACGGGAACCTACGAGCAGTACTTC. Amino acids: CASSRQGTGTYEQYF.

The rearrangement uses TRBV5-1 and TRBJ2-1; D may correspond to TRBD1 or TRBD2 (5 bases each). This CDR3 contains 15 residues. Trimming stripped 5 bases from V and 2 bases from J, with 14 bases between. Germline V gene data show CDR1 as SGHRS and CDR2 as YFSETQ. The CDR3 protein is CASRMPGRTYNEQFF. The CDR3 region has the DNA TGCGCCAGCAGAATGCCGGGACGCACCTACAATGAGCAGTTCTTC. Combining the CDR3 with reference TRBV5-1 and TRBJ2-1 gives the whole variable domain KAGVTQTPRYLIKTRGQQVTLSCSPISGHRSVSWYQQTPGQGLQFLFEYFSETQRNKGNFPGRFSGRQFSNSRSEMNVSTLELGDSALYLCASRMPGRTYNEQFFGPGTRLTVL.

The V call is TRBV21-1, the J call TRBJ2-7. TRBV21-1 is designated a pseudogene. The CDR3 covers 15 residues. CDR3 in amino acids: CASSKSDQLSYEQYF. DNA of the CDR3: TGTGCCAGCAGCAAATCGGACCAGCTCTCCTACGAGCAGTACTTC.

Only one count was recorded for this clone. This sequence joins TRBV30 and TRBJ2-7, with 10 bases that match TRBD1. Germline V gene sequence: CDR1 GTSNPN, CDR2 SVGIG (reference sequence). The ends lost 2 bases at V and 2 bases at J; junction bases unmatched: 6. This CDR3 is built from 15 residues. In nucleotides, the CDR3 is TGTGCCTGGAGTACTTCCGGGACAGGGGCCTACGAGCAGTACTTC. This sequence encodes CAWSTSGTGAYEQYF. The variable domain in full, with the rest retrieved from reference TRBV30 and TRBJ2-7, is SQTIHQWPATLVQPVGSPLSLECTVEGTSNPNLYWYRQAAGRGLQLLFYSVGIGQISSEVPQNLSASRPQDRQFILSSKKLLLSDSGFYLCAWSTSGTGAYEQYFGPGTRLTVT.

This chain connects TRBV10-1 to TRBJ1-6; D gene unclear. Trimming took 0 bases from V and 6 from J, leaving 0 bases between them. Germline CDR1 reads WNHNN; CDR2 reads SYGVQD (reference sequence). The CDR3 totals 12 residues. The CDR3 here is CASSESNSPLHF. In DNA form, the CDR3 reads TGCGCCAGCAGTGAGTCTAATTCACCCCTCCACTTT.

The chain uses TRBV6-5 and TRBJ2-3; maybe TRBD2 (5 bases). The CDR3 extends over 16 amino acids. CDR1 and CDR2 from the germline V gene are MNHEY and SVGAGI. Trimming stripped 2 bases from V and 4 bases from J, with 16 bases between. The CDR3, as DNA: TGTGCCAGCAGTTACGCGGCGGGTCCCACCCCAGATACGCAGTATTTT. Translation: CASSYAAGPTPDTQYF.

The rearrangement uses TRBV10-3 and TRBJ2-2, with a weak D call TRBD1 (6 bases). CDR3 length equals 18 residues. Germline values: CDR1 ENHRY, CDR2 SYGVKD. V was pared by 2 bases and J by 6 bases, with 22 bases between. In nucleotides, the CDR3 is TGTGCCATCAGTGAGCCCCGGGTCGGCAGGGGTTCCTCCGGGGAGCTGTTTTTT. This codes for CAISEPRVGRGSSGELFF.

J is TRBJ2-7 and V is TRBV7-2, with TRBD2 matching over 10 bases. The CDR3 covers 15 residues. The germline V gene encodes CDR1 SGHTA and CDR2 FQGNSA. The junction had 5 bases not matched to a gene; V was cut back by 5 bases and J by 1 base. CDR3 sequence (DNA): TGTGCCAGCAGCCGTGGACTAGCGGAATCCTACGAGCAGTACTTC. This codes for CASSRGLAESYEQYF.

The rearrangement uses TRBV28 and TRBJ2-5, with 7 bases that match TRBD1. In germline, CDR1 is MDHEN, CDR2 SYDVKM. J was trimmed by 4 bases and V by 2 bases; bases with no gene match: 4. The CDR3 is 14 amino acids. CDR3 sequence reads: CASSLRGLIETQYF. CDR3 nucleotides: TGTGCCAGCAGTTTAAGGGGGCTGATAGAGACCCAGTACTTC.

The chain employs TRBV5-1 and TRBJ1-1; D gene unclear. Trimming stripped 4 bases from V and 0 bases from J, with 16 bases between. The V gene's germline CDR1 is SGHRS and CDR2 YFSETQ. CDR3 length: 16 residues. The CDR3 region is CASSARWPNMNTEAFF. The CDR3 DNA reads TGCGCCAGCAGCGCGCGTTGGCCTAACATGAACACTGAAGCTTTCTTT.

The sample holds one count of this clone. This specimen includes other DNA sequences encoding the same CDR3. The rearrangement links TRBV19 to TRBJ1-1; 7 bases are shared with TRBD1. Germline assignment: CDR1 LNHDA and CDR2 SQIVND (reference sequence). The CDR3 loop spans 13 amino acids. With V trimmed by 6 bases and J by 0 bases, 1 base remained unmatched. CDR3 in amino acids: CASRDRMNTEAFF. As DNA, the CDR3 is TGTGCCAGTAGGGACAGGATGAACACTGAAGCTTTCTTT. Full variable domain (outside the CDR3, taken from reference TRBV19 and TRBJ1-1): DGGITQSPKYLFRKEGQNVTLSCEQNLNHDAMYWYRQDPGQGLRLIYYSQIVNDFQKGDIAEGYSVSREKKESFPLTVTSAQKNPTAFYLCASRDRMNTEAFFGQGTRLTVV.

This sequence joins TRBV7-2 and TRBJ1-2; D might be TRBD1 (6 bases). In germline, CDR1 is SGHTA, CDR2 FQGNSA. The CDR3 totals 15 residues. Trimming cost V 5 bases and J 1 base, with 14 bases left between them. The CDR3 DNA sequence: TGTGCCAGCAGCCCGGACAGCCGCTTTAACTATGGCTACACCTTC. Residues: CASSPDSRFNYGYTF.

The chain recombines TRBV7-2 with TRBJ2-7; 8 bases align to TRBD2. CDR1 SGHTA and CDR2 FQGNSA come from the germline V gene. J lost 2 bases, V lost 0 bases, and 3 bases had no gene match. The CDR3 spans 15 residues. DNA for the CDR3: TGTGCCAGCAGCTTAGCCCCGCGGGGGGCCTACGAGCAGTACTTC. Amino acids: CASSLAPRGAYEQYF.

The CDR3 spells CASSWIWGIDTGELFF. The CDR3 DNA follows: TGCGCCAGCAGCTGGATTTGGGGGATTGACACCGGGGAGCTGTTTTTT. The chain is built from TRBV5-1 and TRBJ2-2; perhaps D is TRBD1 or TRBD2 (5 bases each). The germline V gene encodes CDR1 SGHRS and CDR2 YFSETQ. V lost 3 bases and J lost 3, with 15 bases in between. This CDR3 is built from 16 residues.

The rearrangement links TRBV7-3 to TRBJ2-1, with 10 positions matching TRBD2. V lost 0 bases and J lost 6; bases outside the gene matches: 2. The CDR3 has 15 amino acids. The germline V gene has CDR1 SGHTA and CDR2 FQGTGA. CDR3 in amino acids: CASSLTASGSNEQFF. CDR3 bases: TGTGCCAGCAGCTTAACGGCTAGCGGGAGCAATGAGCAGTTCTTC.

The chain joins TRBV5-1 to TRBJ2-2, with a weak D call TRBD1 (5 bases). Per germline, CDR1 SGHRS and CDR2 YFSETQ. This CDR3 spans 16 amino acids. Trimming pared 0 bases from V and 5 bases from J, leaving 14 bases between. CDR3 amino acids: CASSLARQGGTGELFF. CDR3 DNA sequence: TGCGCCAGCAGCTTGGCGCGCCAGGGTGGGACCGGGGAGCTGTTTTTT. The full variable domain, with the rest looked up from reference TRBV5-1 and TRBJ2-2, is KAGVTQTPRYLIKTRGQQVTLSCSPISGHRSVSWYQQTPGQGLQFLFEYFSETQRNKGNFPGRFSGRQFSNSRSEMNVSTLELGDSALYLCASSLARQGGTGELFFGEGSRLTVL.

Regarding this clone: Other DNA sequences in the same sample also yield this CDR3. The chain employs TRBV27 and TRBJ2-5; 10 bases map to TRBD1. CDR1 is MNHEY, CDR2 SMNVEV, per germline (reference sequence). The V gene end was trimmed by 5 bases and the J gene end by 4 bases; junction bases not matched to a gene: 4. This CDR3 comprises 14 residues. The DNA of the CDR3 is TGTGCCAGCAGTCCCCGGACAGGGGGAGAGACCCAGTACTTC. Its protein product is CASSPRTGGETQYF.

As regards this clone: Other DNA sequences in this sample translate to the same CDR3. This sequence joins TRBV9 and TRBJ1-1; 9 bases fit TRBD1. The CDR3 totals 14 residues. V lost 0 bases to trimming and J lost 4 bases; unmatched junction nucleotides: 1. The germline V gene has CDR1 SGDLS and CDR2 YYNGEE. This CDR3 is CASSVGQGGTEAFF. CDR3 sequence (DNA): TGTGCCAGCAGCGTAGGACAGGGGGGCACTGAAGCTTTCTTT. Combining the CDR3 with reference TRBV9 and TRBJ1-1 gives the whole variable domain DSGVTQTPKHLITATGQRVTLRCSPRSGDLSVYWYQQSLDQGLQFLIQYYNGEERAKGNILERFSAQQFPDLHSELNLSSLELGDSALYFCASSVGQGGTEAFFGQGTRLTVV.

The chain recombines TRBV6-1 with TRBJ1-1, with TRBD1 identical over 8 bases. This CDR3 is built from 16 residues. V lost 3 bases, J lost 3 bases, and 9 bases stayed unmatched. The germline V gene encodes CDR1 MNHNS and CDR2 SASEGT. As DNA, the CDR3 is TGTGCCAGCAGTGAGGTAGCAACAGGGGGAGACACTGAAGCTTTCTTT. As protein: CASSEVATGGDTEAFF.